The rows below give T cell receptor beta chains drawn from one sample of a study of primary melanoma T cells and metastatic recurrence. Sequencing used immunoSEQ multiplex PCR; TCRdb keeps in-frame clones, though not all of them. Its table records roughly 89 clones. Sequenced material: melanoma tumor tissue. Receptor source: a human donor with melanoma. CDR3s include the opening cysteine and the closing phenylalanine or tryptophan. The D gene is left open where the match is weak. Only part of the rows carry a size: once, few, many, or a class if the clone is expanded.

TRBD1,TRBV30,17,NA,TRBJ1-3,CAWSLYGTAYFGNTIYF,TGTGCCTGGAGCCTCTACGGGACAGCCTACTTTGGAAACACCATATATTTT
NA,TRBV25-1,15,once,TRBJ1-6,CASSEWGMGNSPLHF,TGTGCCAGCAGTGAATGGGGGATGGGGAATTCACCCCTCCACTTT
NA,TRBV19,14,NA,TRBJ1-2,CASNIDHGAQGYTF,TGTGCCAGTAATATAGATCATGGGGCACAGGGCTACACCTTC
NA,TRBV11-3,14,NA,TRBJ1-3,CASSPITGGNTIYF,TGTGCCAGCAGCCCCATTACAGGAGGAAACACCATATATTTT
NA,TRBV19,15,NA,TRBJ2-7,CASSISSGILYEQYF,TGTGCCAGTAGTATATCGAGCGGTATTCTTTACGAGCAGTACTTC
NA,TRBV6-8,16,NA,TRBJ2-1,CASSYYGGALYNEQFF,TGTGCCAGCAGTTACTACGGCGGAGCCCTCTACAATGAGCAGTTCTTC
NA,TRBV18,15,NA,TRBJ2-2,CASSPLGADTGELFF,TGTGCCAGCTCACCTTTAGGGGCGGACACCGGGGAGCTGTTTTTT
TRBD2,TRBV6-8,15,NA,TRBJ2-3,CASSQLAGETDTQYF,TGTGCCAGCTCCCAACTAGCGGGGGAGACAGATACGCAGTATTTT
NA,TRBV12-5,15,NA,TRBJ2-3,CASGLVLSDPAPQYF,TGTGCTAGTGGTTTGGTACTGTCGGATCCCGCCCCGCAGTATTTT
NA,TRBV6-8,16,NA,TRBJ1-5,CASSYADTFSNQPQHF,TGTGCCAGCAGTTACGCTGACACCTTTAGTAATCAGCCCCAGCATTTT
NA,TRBV14,13,NA,TRBJ1-1,CASSPIGGTEAFF,TGTGCCAGCAGCCCTATTGGGGGCACTGAAGCTTTCTTT
TRBD2,TRBV18,17,NA,TRBJ2-1,CASSPGLAGPLYNEQFF,TGTGCCAGCTCACCAGGTCTAGCGGGCCCCCTCTACAATGAGCAGTTCTTC
NA,TRBV19,14,NA,TRBJ2-5,CASSIDRNQETQYF,TGTGCCAGTAGTATAGACAGGAACCAAGAGACCCAGTACTTC
NA,TRBV19,15,NA,TRBJ2-1,CASTVGGASINEQFF,TGTGCCAGTACGGTAGGGGGGGCGTCCATCAATGAGCAGTTCTTC
NA,TRBV19,15,NA,TRBJ2-5,CASSIGPPDVKTQYF,TGTGCCAGTAGTATAGGGCCCCCTGACGTAAAGACCCAGTACTTC
NA,TRBV19,13,NA,TRBJ1-5,CASSIGTNQPQHF,TGTGCCAGTAGTATAGGAACCAATCAGCCCCAGCATTTT
TRBD1,TRBV6-7,11,NA,TRBJ1-1,CASSVTGGAFF,TGTGCCAGCAGTGTGACAGGGGGAGCTTTCTTT
NA,TRBV1,14,NA,TRBJ1-2,CASSQDRMTGVYTF,TGCGCCAGCAGCCAAGATCGGATGACAGGGGTCTACACCTTC